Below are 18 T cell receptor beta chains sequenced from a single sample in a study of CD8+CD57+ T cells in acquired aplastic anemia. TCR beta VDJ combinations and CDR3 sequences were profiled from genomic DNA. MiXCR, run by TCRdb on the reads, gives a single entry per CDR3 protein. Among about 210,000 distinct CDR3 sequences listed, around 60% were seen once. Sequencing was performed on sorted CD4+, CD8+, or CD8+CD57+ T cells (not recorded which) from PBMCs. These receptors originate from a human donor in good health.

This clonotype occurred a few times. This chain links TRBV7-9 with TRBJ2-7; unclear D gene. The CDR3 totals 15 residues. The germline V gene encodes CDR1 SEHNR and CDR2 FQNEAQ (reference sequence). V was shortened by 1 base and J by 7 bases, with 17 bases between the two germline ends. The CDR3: CASSLGAKPEREQYF. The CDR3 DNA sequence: TGTGCCAGCAGCTTAGGGGCAAAACCAGAAAGGGAGCAGTACTTC.

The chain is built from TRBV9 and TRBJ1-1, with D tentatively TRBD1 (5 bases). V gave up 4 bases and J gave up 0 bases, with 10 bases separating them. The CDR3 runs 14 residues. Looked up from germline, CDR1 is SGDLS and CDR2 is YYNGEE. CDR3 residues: CASSTQVMNTEAFF. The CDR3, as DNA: TGTGCCAGCAGCACACAGGTCATGAACACTGAAGCTTTCTTT.

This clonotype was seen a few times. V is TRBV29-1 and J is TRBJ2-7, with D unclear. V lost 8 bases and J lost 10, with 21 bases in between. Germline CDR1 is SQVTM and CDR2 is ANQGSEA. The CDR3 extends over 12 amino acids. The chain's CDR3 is CSPGVQRIEQYF. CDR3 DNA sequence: TGCAGCCCCGGTGTACAAAGGATCGAACAGTACTTC.

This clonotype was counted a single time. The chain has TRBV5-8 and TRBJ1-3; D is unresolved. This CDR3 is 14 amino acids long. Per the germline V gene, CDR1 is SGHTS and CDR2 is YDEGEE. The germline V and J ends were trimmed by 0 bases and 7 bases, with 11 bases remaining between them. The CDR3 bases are TGTGCCAGCAGCTTGGTTCCCAGTACGAACACCATATATTTT. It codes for CASSLVPSTNTIYF. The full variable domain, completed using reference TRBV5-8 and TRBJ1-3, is EAGVTQSPTHLIKTRGQQATLRCSPISGHTSVYWYQQALGLGLQFLLWYDEGEERNRGNFPPRFSGRQFPNYSSELNVNALELEDSALYLCASSLVPSTNTIYFGEGSWLTVV.

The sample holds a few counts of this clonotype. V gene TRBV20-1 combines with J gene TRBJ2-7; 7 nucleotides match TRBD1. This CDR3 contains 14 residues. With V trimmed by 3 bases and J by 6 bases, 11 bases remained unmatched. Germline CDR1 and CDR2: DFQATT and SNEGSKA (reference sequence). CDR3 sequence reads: CSASGTEWESEQYF. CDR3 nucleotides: TGCAGTGCTAGTGGGACAGAGTGGGAGAGCGAGCAGTACTTC.

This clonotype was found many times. CDR3 loop: CASSYSLTGDYEQYF. The CDR3 DNA reads TGTGCCAGCAGTTACTCCCTTACGGGGGACTACGAGCAGTACTTC. The V and J genes are TRBV6-5 and TRBJ2-7; D is perhaps TRBD2 (6 bases). The CDR3 is 15 amino acids. V lost 0 bases and J lost 3, with 12 bases in between. In germline, CDR1 is MNHEY, CDR2 SVGAGI.

CDR3 region: CASAGRDSYSYEQYF. In DNA form, the CDR3 reads TGCGCCAGTGCCGGGCGGGACAGTTACTCCTACGAGCAGTACTTC. V is TRBV10-1 and J is TRBJ2-7; D possibly corresponds to TRBD1 (7 bases). V lost 9 bases, J lost 0 bases, and 18 bases lay in between. The CDR3 spans 15 residues. Germline V gives CDR1 WNHNN, CDR2 SYGVQD (reference sequence).

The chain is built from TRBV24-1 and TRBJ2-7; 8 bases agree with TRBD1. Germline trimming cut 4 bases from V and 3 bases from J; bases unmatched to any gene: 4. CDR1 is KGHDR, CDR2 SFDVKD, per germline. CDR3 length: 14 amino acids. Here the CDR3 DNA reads TGTGCCACCAGTGAAGGACAGGGCAACTACGAGCAGTACTTC. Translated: CATSEGQGNYEQYF.

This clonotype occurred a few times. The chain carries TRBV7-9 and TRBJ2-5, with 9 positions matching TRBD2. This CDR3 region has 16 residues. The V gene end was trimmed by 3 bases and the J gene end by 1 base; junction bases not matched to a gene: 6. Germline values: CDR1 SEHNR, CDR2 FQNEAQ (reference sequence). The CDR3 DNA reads TGTGCCAGCAGCTTGCCGGCTAGCGGGATCCAAGAGACCCAGTACTTC. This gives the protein CASSLPASGIQETQYF.

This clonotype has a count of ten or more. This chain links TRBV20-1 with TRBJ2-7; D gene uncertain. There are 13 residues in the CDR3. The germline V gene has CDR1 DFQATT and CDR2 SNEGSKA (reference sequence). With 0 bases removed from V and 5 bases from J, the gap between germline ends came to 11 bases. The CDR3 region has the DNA TGCAGTGCTAGAGACTGGAAATTCCACGAGCAGTACTTC. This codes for CSARDWKFHEQYF.

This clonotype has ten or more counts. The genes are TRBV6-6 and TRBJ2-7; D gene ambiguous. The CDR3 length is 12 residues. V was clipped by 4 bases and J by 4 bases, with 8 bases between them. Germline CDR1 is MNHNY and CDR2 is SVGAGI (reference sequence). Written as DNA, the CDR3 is TGTGCCAGCAGTTCCCAGAAATACGAGCAGTACTTC. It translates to CASSSQKYEQYF.

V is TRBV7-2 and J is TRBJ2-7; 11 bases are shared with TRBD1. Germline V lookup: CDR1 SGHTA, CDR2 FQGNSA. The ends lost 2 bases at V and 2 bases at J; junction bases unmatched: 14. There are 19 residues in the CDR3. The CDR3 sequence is CASSLPGTGTGGSPYEQYF. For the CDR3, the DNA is TGTGCCAGCAGCTTACCCGGGACAGGGACAGGGGGGTCGCCCTACGAGCAGTACTTC.

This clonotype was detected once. The CDR3 region is CASSRTTGSNQPQHF. CDR3 DNA sequence: TGTGCCAGCAGCCGAACGACAGGGTCCAATCAGCCCCAGCATTTT. The rearrangement links TRBV7-9 to TRBJ1-5, with 7 bases aligning to TRBD1. Trimming removed 5 bases from V and 3 bases from J; junction bases left unmatched: 7. The CDR3 runs 15 residues. Germline loops: CDR1 SEHNR, CDR2 FQNEAQ (reference sequence). Together with reference TRBV7-9 and TRBJ1-5, the CDR3 gives the full variable domain: DTGVSQNPRHKITKRGQNVTFRCDPISEHNRLYWYRQTLGQGPEFLTYFQNEAQLEKSRLLSDRFSAERPKGSFSTLEIQRTEQGDSAMYLCASSRTTGSNQPQHFGDGTRLSIL.

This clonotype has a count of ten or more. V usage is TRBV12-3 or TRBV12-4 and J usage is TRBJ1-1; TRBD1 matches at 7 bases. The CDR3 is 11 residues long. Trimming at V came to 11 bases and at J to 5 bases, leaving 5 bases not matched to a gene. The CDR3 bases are TGTGCCTCCCAGGGGGGTACTGAAGCTTTCTTT. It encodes CASQGGTEAFF.

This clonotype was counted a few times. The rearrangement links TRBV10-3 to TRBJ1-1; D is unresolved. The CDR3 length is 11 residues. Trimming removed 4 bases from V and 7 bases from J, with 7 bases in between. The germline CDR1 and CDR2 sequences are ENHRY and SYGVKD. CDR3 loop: CAISAGNEAFF. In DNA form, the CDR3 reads TGTGCCATCAGTGCGGGGAATGAAGCTTTCTTT.

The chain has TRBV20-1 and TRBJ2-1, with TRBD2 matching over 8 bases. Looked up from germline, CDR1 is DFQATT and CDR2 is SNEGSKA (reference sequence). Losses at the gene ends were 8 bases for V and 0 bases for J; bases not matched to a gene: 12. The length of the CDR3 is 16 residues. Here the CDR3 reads CSFLRPGTSSYNEQFF. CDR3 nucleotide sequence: TGCAGTTTTCTCCGGCCCGGGACTAGCTCCTACAATGAGCAGTTCTTC.

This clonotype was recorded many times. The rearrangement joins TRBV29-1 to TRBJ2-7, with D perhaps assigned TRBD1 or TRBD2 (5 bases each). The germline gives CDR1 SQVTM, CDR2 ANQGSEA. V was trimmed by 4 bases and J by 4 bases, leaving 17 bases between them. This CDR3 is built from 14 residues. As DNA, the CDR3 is TGCAGCGTTGTGGGGGAAGGAACAAATTACGAGCAGTACTTC. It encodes CSVVGEGTNYEQYF.

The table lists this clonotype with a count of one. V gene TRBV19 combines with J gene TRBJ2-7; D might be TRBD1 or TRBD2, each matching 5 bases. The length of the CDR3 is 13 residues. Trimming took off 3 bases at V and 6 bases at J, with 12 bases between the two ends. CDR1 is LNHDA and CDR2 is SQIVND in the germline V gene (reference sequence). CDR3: CASSILGVGEQYF. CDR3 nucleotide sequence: TGTGCCAGTAGTATCTTGGGGGTAGGCGAGCAGTACTTC.